Listed below are T cell receptor beta chains from one sample, sequenced in a study of CD8+ T cells in alopecia areata. Libraries were prepared by immunoSEQ multiplex PCR; TCRdb keeps only in-frame clonotypes and omits some of them. The table records 100,000 to 150,000 clones, about 57% of them present only once. The source was CD4+ T cells sorted from blood, collected at week 0. The receptors shown here come from a human donor with alopecia areata. Each CDR3 is given with its conserved first and last residue. Each record gives: J gene, clone size, D gene, V gene, CDR3 DNA, CDR3 protein. A D gene is named only where the DNA matches it firmly. A clone size is listed for some rows: how often the clone was seen (once, few, many), or a class if it is expanded.

j_call: TRBJ2-7
clone_size: .
d_call: TRBD2
v_call: TRBV6-6
cdr3_nt: TGTGCCAGCAGTTCATCCTTGGGGCGGGAGTCCTACGAGCAGTACTTC
cdr3_aa: CASSSSLGRESYEQYF

j_call: TRBJ2-7
clone_size: once
d_call: .
v_call: TRBV18
cdr3_nt: TGTGCCAGCTCACCAACAGTCCACTACGAGCAGTACTTC
cdr3_aa: CASSPTVHYEQYF

j_call: TRBJ2-5
clone_size: once
d_call: .
v_call: TRBV7-9
cdr3_nt: TGTGCCAGCAGCACAGCCAGGGTAATAGGAGAGACCCAGTACTTC
cdr3_aa: CASSTARVIGETQYF

j_call: TRBJ2-5
clone_size: .
d_call: .
v_call: TRBV5-1
cdr3_nt: TGCGCCAGCAGTCCAGGATCCCAAGAGACCCAGTACTTC
cdr3_aa: CASSPGSQETQYF

j_call: TRBJ2-7
clone_size: .
d_call: .
v_call: TRBV9
cdr3_nt: TGTGCCAGCAGCGTAGGCCATAGGAGCTCCTACGAGCAGTACTTC
cdr3_aa: CASSVGHRSSYEQYF

j_call: TRBJ2-2
clone_size: few
d_call: .
v_call: TRBV29-1
cdr3_nt: TGCAGCGTTCGACATAGGACAGAAACCGGGGAGCTGTTTTTT
cdr3_aa: CSVRHRTETGELFF

j_call: TRBJ2-1
clone_size: .
d_call: .
v_call: TRBV7-9
cdr3_nt: TGTGCCAGCAGCCCGGTCCAGAGCTCCTACAATGAGCAGTTCTTC
cdr3_aa: CASSPVQSSYNEQFF

j_call: TRBJ1-6
clone_size: few
d_call: .
v_call: TRBV11-2
cdr3_nt: TGTGCCAGCAGCCCGGAGAATTCACCCCTCCACTTT
cdr3_aa: CASSPENSPLHF

j_call: TRBJ2-7
clone_size: .
d_call: TRBD1
v_call: TRBV5-1
cdr3_nt: TGCGCCAGCAGCGCCAACCCGGGACAGGGGAATTACGAGCAGTACTTC
cdr3_aa: CASSANPGQGNYEQYF

j_call: TRBJ1-2
clone_size: .
d_call: .
v_call: TRBV6-6
cdr3_nt: TGTGCCAGCCGTAGAGACTATGGCTACACCTTC
cdr3_aa: CASRRDYGYTF

j_call: TRBJ1-2
clone_size: .
d_call: TRBD1
v_call: TRBV7-3
cdr3_nt: TGTGCCAGCAGCCCAACGGTAGGGACAGGGCCTCCTGGCTACACCTTC
cdr3_aa: CASSPTVGTGPPGYTF

j_call: TRBJ2-6
clone_size: few
d_call: TRBD1
v_call: TRBV5-1
cdr3_nt: TGCGCCAGCAGCTTGGGACAGGGCGGAAGAGGGGCCAACGTCCTGACTTTC
cdr3_aa: CASSLGQGGRGANVLTF

j_call: TRBJ1-1
clone_size: .
d_call: .
v_call: TRBV7-2
cdr3_nt: TGTGCCAGCAGCTTAGGGGCCGGGAACACTGAAGCTTTCTTT
cdr3_aa: CASSLGAGNTEAFF

j_call: TRBJ2-3
clone_size: few
d_call: TRBD1
v_call: TRBV29-1
cdr3_nt: TGCAGCGTCCGGGGACAGGGTAGGACAGATACGCAGTATTTT
cdr3_aa: CSVRGQGRTDTQYF

j_call: TRBJ2-1
clone_size: .
d_call: TRBD1
v_call: TRBV18
cdr3_nt: TGTGCCAGCTCACCACGGGACAGGGATCCCCATGAGCAGTTCTTC
cdr3_aa: CASSPRDRDPHEQFF

j_call: TRBJ2-7
clone_size: .
d_call: TRBD1
v_call: TRBV5-4
cdr3_nt: TGTGCCAGCAGCACAAAGACAGGGAGCTCCTACGAGCAGTACTTC
cdr3_aa: CASSTKTGSSYEQYF

j_call: TRBJ2-7
clone_size: .
d_call: .
v_call: TRBV9
cdr3_nt: TGTGCCAGCAGCGTAGGTCCGAGTTCCTACGAGCAGTACTTC
cdr3_aa: CASSVGPSSYEQYF

j_call: TRBJ2-7
clone_size: .
d_call: .
v_call: TRBV5-1
cdr3_nt: TGCGCCAGCAGCTTGGACCGGAGCTCCTACGAGCAGTACTTC
cdr3_aa: CASSLDRSSYEQYF

j_call: TRBJ1-4
clone_size: .
d_call: TRBD1
v_call: TRBV5-6
cdr3_nt: TGTGCCAGCAGCAAAGGGACAGGGGGTATTGCAACTAATGAAAAACTGTTTTTT
cdr3_aa: CASSKGTGGIATNEKLFF

j_call: TRBJ2-7
clone_size: .
d_call: TRBD2
v_call: TRBV7-8
cdr3_nt: TGTGCCAGCAGCTTAGCGTTGCGGGGGGGTTACGAGCAGTACTTC
cdr3_aa: CASSLALRGGYEQYF

j_call: TRBJ2-5
clone_size: .
d_call: TRBD2
v_call: TRBV9
cdr3_nt: TGTGCCAGCAGCGCTGCGGGAGGGGAAGAGACCCAGTACTTC
cdr3_aa: CASSAAGGEETQYF

j_call: TRBJ2-3
clone_size: few
d_call: .
v_call: TRBV20-1
cdr3_nt: TGCAGTGCCAAACAGCGGGATACGCAGTATTTT
cdr3_aa: CSAKQRDTQYF

j_call: TRBJ2-7
clone_size: .
d_call: TRBD1
v_call: TRBV11-2
cdr3_nt: TGTGCCAGCAGCCGGGACAGGGGCCACGAGCAGTACTTC
cdr3_aa: CASSRDRGHEQYF

j_call: TRBJ1-1
clone_size: .
d_call: .
v_call: TRBV7-8
cdr3_nt: TGTGCCAGCAGCCCCCAGAAGGGACACCTAGCTTTCTTT
cdr3_aa: CASSPQKGHLAFF

j_call: TRBJ2-3
clone_size: .
d_call: .
v_call: TRBV6-5
cdr3_nt: TGTGCCAGCAGTAAACCAGGGGCACGAGATACGCAGTATTTT
cdr3_aa: CASSKPGARDTQYF

j_call: TRBJ1-2
clone_size: few
d_call: TRBD1
v_call: TRBV29-1
cdr3_nt: TGCAGCGTTGAAGAGGATCAAGGGGGCAATAAACTATTC
cdr3_aa: CSVEEDQGGNKLF

j_call: TRBJ1-2
clone_size: few
d_call: .
v_call: TRBV7-2
cdr3_nt: TGTGCCAGCAGCTTAGCGCGACAGGTGAAGGGCTACACCTTC
cdr3_aa: CASSLARQVKGYTF

j_call: TRBJ1-2
clone_size: once
d_call: .
v_call: TRBV2
cdr3_nt: TGTGCCAGCAGTGGCAACCGGAACTATGGCTACACCTTC
cdr3_aa: CASSGNRNYGYTF

j_call: TRBJ1-5
clone_size: few
d_call: .
v_call: TRBV21-1
cdr3_nt: TGTGCCAGCAGCAAAGGACAGGGGCACGATAGCAATCAGCCCCAGCATTTT
cdr3_aa: CASSKGQGHDSNQPQHF

j_call: TRBJ2-3
clone_size: .
d_call: TRBD2
v_call: TRBV7-8
cdr3_nt: TGTGCCAGCAGCTCAGGCGGGCACGCGGGAGGCACAGATACGCAGTATTTT
cdr3_aa: CASSSGGHAGGTDTQYF

j_call: TRBJ2-3
clone_size: .
d_call: .
v_call: TRBV6-5
cdr3_nt: TGTGCCAGCAGACCCGGGTTAGCCACAGATACGCAGTATTTT
cdr3_aa: CASRPGLATDTQYF

j_call: TRBJ2-3
clone_size: .
d_call: .
v_call: TRBV7-2
cdr3_nt: TGTGCCAGCAGCTGGACCCCGCACACAGATACGCAGTATTTT
cdr3_aa: CASSWTPHTDTQYF

j_call: TRBJ2-2
clone_size: few
d_call: TRBD2
v_call: TRBV5-1
cdr3_nt: TGCGCCAGCAGCTGGACGACTAGCGGGAGGACCTCGAACACCGGGGAGCTGTTTTTT
cdr3_aa: CASSWTTSGRTSNTGELFF

j_call: TRBJ2-1
clone_size: .
d_call: TRBD2
v_call: TRBV7-8
cdr3_nt: TGTGCCAGCAGCTTAGGACTAGCTGGCAATGAGCAGTTCTTC
cdr3_aa: CASSLGLAGNEQFF

j_call: TRBJ2-5
clone_size: few
d_call: .
v_call: TRBV4-2
cdr3_nt: TGTGCCAGCAGCCAAGATGTTAGGGGGGGGCCTTCCGGCGAGACCCAGTACTTC
cdr3_aa: CASSQDVRGGPSGETQYF

j_call: TRBJ2-2
clone_size: .
d_call: .
v_call: TRBV9
cdr3_nt: TGTGCCAGCAGCGTAGACCCGCTCGATAGGGAGCTGTTTTTT
cdr3_aa: CASSVDPLDRELFF

j_call: TRBJ2-5
clone_size: .
d_call: .
v_call: TRBV5-4
cdr3_nt: TGTGCCAGCAGCCAGAGGGACGGAGAGACCCAGTACTTC
cdr3_aa: CASSQRDGETQYF

j_call: TRBJ2-5
clone_size: .
d_call: TRBD2
v_call: TRBV30
cdr3_nt: TGTGCCTGGAGTGATGCTAGCGGGAGGTCCTCCGGGGAGACCCAGTACTTC
cdr3_aa: CAWSDASGRSSGETQYF

j_call: TRBJ2-7
clone_size: .
d_call: .
v_call: TRBV20-1
cdr3_nt: TGCAGTGCTAGTGCAGACGAGCAGTACTTC
cdr3_aa: CSASADEQYF

j_call: TRBJ2-3
clone_size: .
d_call: .
v_call: TRBV29-1
cdr3_nt: TGCAGCGTTGTACGGCTCCGGTTTTCAAATACGCAGTATTTT
cdr3_aa: CSVVRLRFSNTQYF

j_call: TRBJ2-5
clone_size: .
d_call: .
v_call: TRBV28
cdr3_nt: TGTGCCAGCAGTTTGCAGGCGATTAAGGAGACCCAGTACTTC
cdr3_aa: CASSLQAIKETQYF

j_call: TRBJ2-7
clone_size: .
d_call: .
v_call: TRBV7-2
cdr3_nt: TGTGCCAGCAGCTCTGCCGGGGAAACCTACGAGCAGTACTTC
cdr3_aa: CASSSAGETYEQYF

j_call: TRBJ2-7
clone_size: .
d_call: .
v_call: TRBV7-9
cdr3_nt: TGTGCCAGCAGCGCGCAGGCAGGGAGCTCCTACGAGCAGTACTTC
cdr3_aa: CASSAQAGSSYEQYF

j_call: TRBJ2-7
clone_size: .
d_call: .
v_call: TRBV9
cdr3_nt: TGTGCCAGCAGCCCTAACCCGCATCCGTGGGAAGAGCAGTACTTC
cdr3_aa: CASSPNPHPWEEQYF

j_call: TRBJ2-3
clone_size: .
d_call: TRBD2
v_call: TRBV6-5
cdr3_nt: TGTGCCAGCAGTTTTGGACTAGCGGACGGCACAGATACGCAGTATTTT
cdr3_aa: CASSFGLADGTDTQYF

j_call: TRBJ2-7
clone_size: .
d_call: .
v_call: TRBV30
cdr3_nt: TGTGCCTCGGAGTTAGGGGAGTCCGGGTACGAGCAGTACTTC
cdr3_aa: CASELGESGYEQYF

j_call: TRBJ2-7
clone_size: .
d_call: .
v_call: TRBV5-4
cdr3_nt: TGTGCCAGCAGCTTAGGGACCTTCAATGCGAACGCTAGAGCTTACGAGCAGTACTTC
cdr3_aa: CASSLGTFNANARAYEQYF

j_call: TRBJ1-4
clone_size: .
d_call: TRBD1
v_call: TRBV7-2
cdr3_nt: TGTGCCAGCAGCTTAGACAGGGGGCGAGAAAAACTGTTTTTT
cdr3_aa: CASSLDRGREKLFF

j_call: TRBJ2-1
clone_size: few
d_call: .
v_call: TRBV2
cdr3_nt: TGTGCCAGCAGTGGAGACAGGGGCGGGGGTGAGCAGTTCTTC
cdr3_aa: CASSGDRGGGEQFF

j_call: TRBJ2-5
clone_size: few
d_call: TRBD1
v_call: TRBV7-2
cdr3_nt: TGTGCCAGCAGCTTTAATCGGGCAGGGGGCGAACCAGAGACCCAGTACTTC
cdr3_aa: CASSFNRAGGEPETQYF

j_call: TRBJ1-5
clone_size: once
d_call: TRBD1
v_call: TRBV7-2
cdr3_nt: TGTGCCAGCAGCTCCGGGACAGACTTCAATCAGCCCCAGCATTTT
cdr3_aa: CASSSGTDFNQPQHF

j_call: TRBJ2-7
clone_size: .
d_call: .
v_call: TRBV6-5
cdr3_nt: TGTGCCAGCAGCTACCCATCCGCAGGATTTTACGAGCAGTACTTC
cdr3_aa: CASSYPSAGFYEQYF

j_call: TRBJ2-1
clone_size: few
d_call: TRBD2
v_call: TRBV5-1
cdr3_nt: TGCGCCAGCGGACTGAATGCGGGAGTAGGCAATGAGCAGTTCTTC
cdr3_aa: CASGLNAGVGNEQFF

j_call: TRBJ1-6
clone_size: .
d_call: TRBD1
v_call: TRBV18
cdr3_nt: TGTGCCAGCTCGCCCCGGGACAGTAATTCACCCCTCCACTTT
cdr3_aa: CASSPRDSNSPLHF

j_call: TRBJ2-5
clone_size: few
d_call: .
v_call: TRBV7-9
cdr3_nt: TGTGCCGGAGAGACTGGGGTGACCCAGTACTTC
cdr3_aa: CAGETGVTQYF

j_call: TRBJ2-2
clone_size: .
d_call: .
v_call: TRBV7-3
cdr3_nt: TGTGCCAGCAGCCCGGTTGGGGAAACCGGGGAGCTGTTTTTT
cdr3_aa: CASSPVGETGELFF

j_call: TRBJ1-1
clone_size: few
d_call: .
v_call: TRBV18
cdr3_nt: TGTGCCAGCTCGGGGGACAAGAACACTGAAGCTTTCTTT
cdr3_aa: CASSGDKNTEAFF

j_call: TRBJ1-2
clone_size: .
d_call: .
v_call: TRBV19
cdr3_nt: TGTGCCAGTAGTACAGGGGAACGCTATGGCTACACCTTC
cdr3_aa: CASSTGERYGYTF

j_call: TRBJ2-5
clone_size: few
d_call: .
v_call: TRBV7-8
cdr3_nt: TGTGCCAGCAGCTTGGGGAATAGCGGCAAACAAGAGACCCAGTACTTC
cdr3_aa: CASSLGNSGKQETQYF

j_call: TRBJ2-3
clone_size: .
d_call: .
v_call: TRBV19
cdr3_nt: TGTGCCAGTAGTAGGCGGGGACCTAGCACAGATACGCAGTATTTT
cdr3_aa: CASSRRGPSTDTQYF